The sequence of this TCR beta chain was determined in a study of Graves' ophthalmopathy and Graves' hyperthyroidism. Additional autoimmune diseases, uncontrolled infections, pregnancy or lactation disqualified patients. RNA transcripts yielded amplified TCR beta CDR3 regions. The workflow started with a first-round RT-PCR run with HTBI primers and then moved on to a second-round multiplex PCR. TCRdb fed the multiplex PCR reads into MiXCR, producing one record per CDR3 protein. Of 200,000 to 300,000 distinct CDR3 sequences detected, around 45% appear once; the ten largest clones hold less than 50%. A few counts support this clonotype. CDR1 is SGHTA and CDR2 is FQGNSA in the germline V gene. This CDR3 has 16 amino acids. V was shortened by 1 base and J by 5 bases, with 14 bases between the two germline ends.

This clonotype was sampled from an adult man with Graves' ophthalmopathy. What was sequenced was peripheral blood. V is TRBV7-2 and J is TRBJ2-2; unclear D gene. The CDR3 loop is CASSLVQAPLTGELFF. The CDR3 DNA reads TGTGCCAGCAGCTTAGTGCAGGCCCCCTTGACCGGGGAGCTGTTTTTT.